The rows below give T cell receptor beta chains drawn from one sample of a study of cytomegalovirus exposure and HLA in healthy donors. Some clones are missing from TCRdb's copy, which holds only in-frame ones; the method was immunoSEQ multiplex PCR. The data contain approximately 44,000 clones, approximately 60% of them singletons. The sequencing input was PBMCs. The receptor source for this set is a human donor in good health. The CDR3 runs from the conserved cysteine through the conserved F or W. The D gene is left open where the match is weak. Size tells how often a clone was seen (once, few, many) or the class of an expanded clone, and some rows leave it out.

V	D	size	J	DNA	CDR3
TRBV7-6	.	.	TRBJ2-1	TGTGCCAGCAGCTTAAGTCTCCATAGCTCCTACAATGAGCAGTTCTTC	CASSLSLHSSYNEQFF
TRBV7-9	.	.	TRBJ2-7	TGTGCCAGCAGCTTAAGGGGGGGCGGTAACGAGCAGTACTTC	CASSLRGGGNEQYF
TRBV7-6	.	.	TRBJ2-2	TGTGCCAGCAGCTTCACCTCGGGACTCCTAAACACCGGGGAGCTGTTTTTT	CASSFTSGLLNTGELFF
TRBV5-8	.	few	TRBJ2-3	TGTGCCAGCAGCTTCCGGGATACGCAGTATTTT	CASSFRDTQYF
TRBV30	TRBD1	.	TRBJ1-2	TGTGCCTGCTCGGGACAGGGCTCGGGCGGCTACACCTTC	CACSGQGSGGYTF
TRBV9	.	.	TRBJ2-7	TGTGCCAGCAGCGTATCGGTGGTTCCCCACGAGCAGTACTTC	CASSVSVVPHEQYF
TRBV2	.	.	TRBJ2-7	TGTGCCAGCAGTGAAGCTATGACTAGCTCCTACGAGCAGTACTTC	CASSEAMTSSYEQYF
TRBV5-1	TRBD1	.	TRBJ1-2	TGCGCCAGCAGCGCCTTACAGGGGAACTATGGCTACACCTTC	CASSALQGNYGYTF
TRBV30	.	.	TRBJ1-2	TGTGCCTGGAGTGTACAGGGCTATGGCTACACCTTC	CAWSVQGYGYTF
TRBV7-2	.	.	TRBJ1-3	TGTGCCAGCAGCCCGTCCGGTGCAGGAAACACCATATATTTT	CASSPSGAGNTIYF
TRBV2	TRBD1	.	TRBJ1-6	TGTGCCAGCAGTCGACAGGGAGCCAATTCACCCCTCCACTTT	CASSRQGANSPLHF
TRBV10-2	TRBD1	.	TRBJ1-2	TGCGCCAGCAGTCCAGGACAGGGGCGAGGCTACACCTTC	CASSPGQGRGYTF
TRBV5-6	.	.	TRBJ2-3	TGTGCCAGCAGCTTGGGGGGGTCGGGACACCTGGGGGATACGCAGTATTTT	CASSLGGSGHLGDTQYF
TRBV4-3	.	.	TRBJ1-2	TGCGCCAGCAGCCAAGATACAGGGACTAACTATGGCTACACCTTC	CASSQDTGTNYGYTF
TRBV19	.	.	TRBJ1-4	TGTGCCAGTAGTCGCGACGGAGATAATGAAAAACTGTTTTTT	CASSRDGDNEKLFF
TRBV29-1	TRBD1	.	TRBJ2-7	TGCAGCGTCTGGACAGGGGGCACCGAGCAGTACTTC	CSVWTGGTEQYF
TRBV6-5	TRBD1	.	TRBJ2-7	TGTGCCAGCAGTACGGGACAGTGGGGCTACGAGCAGTACTTC	CASSTGQWGYEQYF
TRBV7-9	TRBD1	few	TRBJ2-2	TGTGCCAGCAGCCCCACTGACAGGGGCCCCGGGGAGCTGTTTTTT	CASSPTDRGPGELFF
TRBV30	TRBD2	.	TRBJ2-2	TGTGCCTGGAGCCCCGAACGATGGACTAGCGAGAACACCGGGGAGCTGTTTTTT	CAWSPERWTSENTGELFF
TRBV15	TRBD2	.	TRBJ2-7	TGTGCCACCAGCAGCCTACGGGGGGTTACGGAGCAGTACTTC	CATSSLRGVTEQYF
TRBV6-5	TRBD2	.	TRBJ2-7	TGTGCCAGCAGCCGTAGCGGGAGCTCCTACGAGCAGTACTTC	CASSRSGSSYEQYF
TRBV2	.	.	TRBJ1-1	TGTGCCAGCAGTGGGGTGGGGGGAAACGCTGAAGCTTTCTTT	CASSGVGGNAEAFF
TRBV5-1	.	.	TRBJ1-1	TGCGCCAGCAGCTTGGTGGGGGGAATGGCAGCTGAAGCTTTCTTT	CASSLVGGMAAEAFF
TRBV15	.	few	TRBJ2-2	TGTGCCACCAGCAGAGGTGCAGGTCCCACCGGGGAGCTGTTTTTT	CATSRGAGPTGELFF
TRBV18	TRBD1	.	TRBJ1-5	TGTGCCAGCTCACCCCAGGGACAGGGCTTTCAGCCCCAGCATTTT	CASSPQGQGFQPQHF
TRBV6-8	TRBD1	.	TRBJ2-5	TGTGCCAGGATAGACGGGACAGGAAGAACTCAAGAGACCCAGTACTTC	CARIDGTGRTQETQYF
TRBV18	TRBD1	.	TRBJ1-4	TGTGCCAGCTCACTCTCCGGGACAGAAAATGAAAAACTGTTTTTT	CASSLSGTENEKLFF
TRBV7-2	.	.	TRBJ2-3	TGTGCCAGCAGCTTACCCCCAAACACAGATACGCAGTATTTT	CASSLPPNTDTQYF
TRBV7-7	TRBD1	.	TRBJ1-3	TGTGCTAGCAGTCGGGACAGGGGGCCCGGAAACACCATATATTTT	CASSRDRGPGNTIYF
TRBV4-3	.	.	TRBJ1-2	TGCGCCAGCAGCCGGGGAACTGGACAGCTCCTTAAGGGCTACACCTTC	CASSRGTGQLLKGYTF
TRBV5-4	.	few	TRBJ1-1	TGTGCCAGCAGCTCAGGGGAAACTGAAGCTTTCTTT	CASSSGETEAFF
TRBV9	.	once	TRBJ2-2	TGTGCCAGCAGCGTAGGCGGGGTGAACACCGGGGAGCTGTTTTTT	CASSVGGVNTGELFF
TRBV5-6	TRBD2	.	TRBJ2-1	TGTGCCAGCAACGGAAAAGGGACTAGCGCTGAGCAGTTCTTC	CASNGKGTSAEQFF
TRBV5-4	.	.	TRBJ1-6	TGTGCCAGCAGCCGCGGGACGGCCGGTGGCTATAATTCACCCCTCCACTTT	CASSRGTAGGYNSPLHF
TRBV11-2	TRBD2	.	TRBJ2-4	TGTGCCAGCGGGGATTATGGGGGGGACATTCAGTACTTC	CASGDYGGDIQYF
TRBV5-8	.	.	TRBJ1-1	TGTGCCAGCAGCCCGGGGGGTGAAGCTTTCTTT	CASSPGGEAFF
TRBV28	TRBD1	few	TRBJ2-6	TGTGCCAGCAGTTTACCGGGACAGGGGGGTGGTGGGGCCAACGTCCTGACTTTC	CASSLPGQGGGGANVLTF
TRBV28	TRBD1	few	TRBJ1-2	TGTGCCAGCAGTTCCGCAGGGGGTAACTATGGCTACACCTTC	CASSSAGGNYGYTF
TRBV28	TRBD1	.	TRBJ2-1	TGTGCCAGCAGTTTAGGGGACAGGTACAATGAGCAGTTCTTC	CASSLGDRYNEQFF
TRBV2	.	few	TRBJ1-5	TGTGCCAGCAAAGCAGGCTCCGGAAGCAATCAGCCCCAGCATTTT	CASKAGSGSNQPQHF
TRBV15	TRBD2	.	TRBJ2-7	TGTGCCACCAGCTCCGGGAGGTCCATCTCCTACGAGCAGTACTTC	CATSSGRSISYEQYF
TRBV6-1	TRBD1	.	TRBJ1-6	TGTGCCAGCAGTGAAGGACAGGGTCCTAATTCACCCCTCCACTTT	CASSEGQGPNSPLHF
TRBV7-9	TRBD2	.	TRBJ2-1	TGTGCCAGCAGACTAGCGGGGGGGAACAATGAGCAGTTCTTC	CASRLAGGNNEQFF
TRBV29-1	.	.	TRBJ2-2	TGCAGCGTTGTTTCGGGGACCGGGGAGCTGTTTTTT	CSVVSGTGELFF
TRBV10-3	TRBD2	.	TRBJ2-5	TGTGCCATCAGTGAGTCTGGACTAGCGGGGCTGGAGACCCAGTACTTC	CAISESGLAGLETQYF
TRBV5-6	.	.	TRBJ2-5	TGTGCCAGCAACTTCGGTGCGGGTCCGGGGATCGGGACCCAGTACTTC	CASNFGAGPGIGTQYF
TRBV6-1	TRBD2	.	TRBJ2-1	TGTGCCAGCAGTGACGCCGGACTAGCGGCAAATGAGCAGTTCTTC	CASSDAGLAANEQFF
TRBV28	TRBD1	.	TRBJ2-4	TGTGCCAGCACCTCGGACAGGTTCAGGGGAGCCAAAAACATTCAGTACTTC	CASTSDRFRGAKNIQYF